This T cell receptor beta chain was sequenced for a study of cytomegalovirus exposure and HLA in healthy donors. The PCR made use of 60 Vbeta and 13 Jbeta primers. Profiled with immunoSEQ multiplex PCR; TCRdb holds only in-frame clones, not every one. This sample yields some 110,000 clones, of which about four fifths are seen a single time; 1% to 1.5% belongs to the top ten. The CDR3 sequence is 14 residues long. Trimming took off 3 bases at V and 6 bases at J, with 11 bases between the two ends. CDR1 is SGHAT and CDR2 is FQNNGV in the germline V gene. The sequenced sample consisted of PBMCs. This TCR came from a man under 40 in good health and CMV-seronegative. The V gene is TRBV11-2, the J gene TRBJ2-2; D is possibly TRBD2 (6 bases). CDR3 protein: CASSLFRGSGELFF. The CDR3 DNA reads as TGTGCCAGCAGCTTGTTTCGGGGGTCCGGGGAGCTGTTTTTT.